This T cell receptor beta chain was sequenced for a study of shared clonotypes between healthy human individuals. Study at large: Aged 18 to 49, the donors were a couple of women and a few men. Whole-study findings and limits: Of the naive CD4 clonotypes, approximately 5% were shared across four donors.

Positively selected for CCR7, the CD45RO-negative cells used as naive CD8 cells excluded terminally differentiated effector memory CD45RA+ cells. V was pared by 1 base and J by 9 bases, with 5 bases of the junction left unmatched. The germline gives CDR1 MGHRA, CDR2 YSYEKL. The CDR3 spans 16 residues. To note about this clone: Its cognate antigen is unknown.

The data were produced by immunoSEQ multiplex PCR, yet TCRdb's version contains in-frame clones alone and is incomplete. The sample holds hundreds of thousands of clones, just over 90% seen once. The material sequenced was naive CD8+ T cells sorted from blood. The TCR comes from a man aged 25-45 years in good health. The chain joins TRBV4-1 to TRBJ2-1, with TRBD2 matching 14 bases. In nucleotides, the CDR3 is TGCGCCAGCAGCCAAGTACCGACTAGCGGGAGGGGTGAGCAGTTCTTC. Its protein product is CASSQVPTSGRGEQFF.